The clone carrying this TCR beta chain was picked up one time. These data come from a study of T cell changes during pregnancy in multiple sclerosis. Measured with immunoSEQ multiplex PCR; TCRdb has only the in-frame clones, and not every one. Of around 92,000 clones listed, roughly 93% are singletons. CDR1 is MNHEY and CDR2 is SMNVEV in the germline V gene (reference sequence). J lost 2 bases, V lost 6 bases, and 8 bases had no gene match. The CDR3 has 17 amino acids. V usage is TRBV27 and J usage is TRBJ2-1; 12 bases map to TRBD2. This receptor was identified in a female donor with multiple sclerosis, enrolled in a pregnancy study. The material sequenced was peripheral blood, taken in the first trimester of pregnancy. This CDR3 reads CASRSGLAGLTYNEQFF. CDR3 in DNA: TGTGCCAGCAGGAGCGGACTAGCGGGGCTTACCTACAATGAGCAGTTCTTC.